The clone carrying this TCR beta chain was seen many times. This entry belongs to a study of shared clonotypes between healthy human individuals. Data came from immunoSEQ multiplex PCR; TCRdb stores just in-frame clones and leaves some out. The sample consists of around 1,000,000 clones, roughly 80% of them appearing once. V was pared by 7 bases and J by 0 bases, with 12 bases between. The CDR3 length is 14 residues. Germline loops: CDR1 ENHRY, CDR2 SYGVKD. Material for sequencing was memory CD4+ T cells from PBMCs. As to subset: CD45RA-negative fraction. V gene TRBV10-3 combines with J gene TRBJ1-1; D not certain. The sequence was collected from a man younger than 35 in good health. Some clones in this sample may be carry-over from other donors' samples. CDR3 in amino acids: CAIKVGGMNTEAFF. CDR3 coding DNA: TGTGCCATCAAAGTTGGCGGAATGAACACTGAAGCTTTCTTT.